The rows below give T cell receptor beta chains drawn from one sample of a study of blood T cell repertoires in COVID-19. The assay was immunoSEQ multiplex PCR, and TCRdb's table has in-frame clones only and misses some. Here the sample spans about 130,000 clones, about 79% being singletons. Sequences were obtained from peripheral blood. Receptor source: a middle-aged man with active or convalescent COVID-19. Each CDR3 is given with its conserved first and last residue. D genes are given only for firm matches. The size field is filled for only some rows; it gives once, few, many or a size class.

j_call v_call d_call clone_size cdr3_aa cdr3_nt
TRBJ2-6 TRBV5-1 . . CASSPMGTGANVLTF TGCGCCAGCAGCCCAATGGGCACTGGGGCCAACGTCCTGACTTTC
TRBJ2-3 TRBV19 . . CASSIVAPSNTQYF TGTGCCAGTAGTATAGTTGCCCCTTCTAATACGCAGTATTTT
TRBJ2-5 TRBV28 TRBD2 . CASSPPAGGRETQYF TGTGCCAGCAGCCCCCCCGCGGGGGGGCGAGAGACCCAGTACTTC
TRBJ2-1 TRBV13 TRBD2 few CASSAGLAEGGRNNEQFF TGTGCCAGCAGCGCCGGACTAGCGGAGGGGGGCCGGAACAATGAGCAGTTCTTC
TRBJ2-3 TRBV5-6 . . CASSWEQGTDTQYF TGTGCCAGCAGCTGGGAGCAAGGCACAGATACGCAGTATTTT
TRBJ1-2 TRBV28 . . CASSSPGRSGGYTF TGTGCCAGCAGCTCACCCGGTCGAAGCGGCGGCTACACCTTC
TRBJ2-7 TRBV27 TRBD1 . CASSGTGTGYEQYF TGTGCCAGCAGTGGGACCGGGACAGGGTACGAGCAGTACTTC
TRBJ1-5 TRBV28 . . CASREGLNQPQHF TGTGCCAGCCGGGAGGGGCTCAATCAGCCCCAGCATTTT
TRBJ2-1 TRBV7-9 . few CASSLVRASPFF TGTGCCAGCAGCTTAGTACGGGCTAGCCCGTTCTTC
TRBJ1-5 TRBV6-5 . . CATSGSDRYQPQHF TGTGCCACCTCTGGGTCCGACAGGTATCAGCCCCAGCATTTT
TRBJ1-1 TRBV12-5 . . CASAVEERGTEAFF TGTGCTAGTGCGGTGGAGGAGAGGGGGACTGAAGCTTTCTTT
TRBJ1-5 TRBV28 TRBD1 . CASSPQGKSNQPQHF TGTGCCAGCAGTCCACAGGGGAAGAGCAATCAGCCCCAGCATTTT
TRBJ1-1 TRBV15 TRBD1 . CATSRKQGEGEAFF TGTGCCACCAGCAGAAAACAGGGGGAGGGTGAAGCTTTCTTT
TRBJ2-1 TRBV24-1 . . CATSEGLRNEQFF TGTGCCACCAGTGAAGGACTAAGGAATGAGCAGTTCTTC
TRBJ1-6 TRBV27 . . CASSLQGLRLPLHF TGTGCCAGCAGTTTACAGGGACTTCGATTACCCCTCCACTTT
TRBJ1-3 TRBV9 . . CASSQEGDSGNTIYF TGTGCCAGCAGCCAAGAGGGAGACTCTGGAAACACCATATATTTT
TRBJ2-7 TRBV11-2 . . CASSLRGSYEQYF TGTGCCAGCAGCTTAAGGGGATCCTACGAGCAGTACTTC
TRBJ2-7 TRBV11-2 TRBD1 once CASSLWGQVYEQYF TGTGCCAGCAGCTTATGGGGACAGGTCTACGAGCAGTACTTC
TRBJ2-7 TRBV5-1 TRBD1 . CASSRGQMDEQYF TGCGCCAGCAGTAGGGGGCAAATGGACGAGCAGTACTTC
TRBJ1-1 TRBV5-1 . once CASSLVRNTEAFF TGCGCCAGCAGCCTAGTCAGGAACACTGAAGCTTTCTTT
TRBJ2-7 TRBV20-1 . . CSVRGAYEQYF TGCAGTGTTCGCGGAGCCTACGAGCAGTACTTC
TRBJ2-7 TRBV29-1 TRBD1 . CSVGTPGQSSYEQYF TGCAGCGTGGGAACTCCGGGACAGAGCTCCTACGAGCAGTACTTC
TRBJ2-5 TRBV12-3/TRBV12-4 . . CASRVGGETQYF TGTGCCAGCAGGGTAGGAGGGGAGACCCAGTACTTC
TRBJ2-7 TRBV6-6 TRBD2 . CASKAGGQSGEQYF TGTGCCAGCAAGGCGGGAGGGCAGTCGGGAGAGCAGTACTTC
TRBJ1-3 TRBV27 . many CASSPPPVMPGNTIYF TGTGCCAGCAGTCCCCCTCCCGTTATGCCCGGGAACACCATATATTTT
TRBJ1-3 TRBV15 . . CATSRDRGFQNTIYF TGTGCCACCAGCAGAGACAGAGGGTTCCAAAACACCATATATTTT
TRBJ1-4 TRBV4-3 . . CASSQETGGKLFF TGCGCCAGCAGCCAGGAGACAGGCGGAAAACTGTTTTTT
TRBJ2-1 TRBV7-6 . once CASSLEASDYNEQFF TGTGCCAGCAGCTTAGAGGCTAGCGACTACAATGAGCAGTTCTTC
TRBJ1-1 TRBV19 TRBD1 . CASSLGTGVLGFTEAFF TGTGCCAGTAGCCTGGGGACAGGGGTTTTGGGTTTCACTGAAGCTTTCTTT
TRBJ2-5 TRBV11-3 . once CASSVHRETQYF TGTGCCAGCAGCGTTCACAGAGAGACCCAGTACTTC
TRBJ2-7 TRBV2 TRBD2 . CASSAGGYEQYF TGTGCCAGCAGTGCGGGGGGCTACGAGCAGTACTTC
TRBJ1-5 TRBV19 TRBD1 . CASSTWTGRDQPQHF TGTGCCAGTAGTACCTGGACAGGGAGAGATCAGCCCCAGCATTTT
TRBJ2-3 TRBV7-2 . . CASSLGGTTDTQYF TGTGCCAGCAGCTTAGGCGGGACCACAGATACGCAGTATTTT
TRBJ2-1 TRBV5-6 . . CASSLGLVRNEQFF TGTGCCAGCAGCCTGGGTCTAGTCCGGAATGAGCAGTTCTTC
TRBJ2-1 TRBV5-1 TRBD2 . CATYDPGLGSYNEQFF TGCGCCACTTATGACCCGGGACTAGGCTCCTACAATGAGCAGTTCTTC
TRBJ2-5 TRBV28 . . CASSLPPQAPYF TGTGCCAGCAGTTTACCCCCGCAGGCCCCGTACTTC
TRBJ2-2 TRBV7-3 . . CASSSSGTLTSDTGELFF TGTGCCAGCAGCTCTTCAGGTACCCTGACGTCGGACACCGGGGAGCTGTTTTTT
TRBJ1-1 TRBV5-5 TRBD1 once CASSQHTGVVDEAFF TGTGCCAGCAGCCAGCATACAGGGGTAGTGGATGAAGCTTTCTTT
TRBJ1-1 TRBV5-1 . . CASSLAVNTEAFF TGCGCCAGCAGCTTGGCCGTAAACACTGAAGCTTTCTTT
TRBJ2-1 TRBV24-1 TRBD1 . CATSDAGTGMNNEQFF TGTGCCACCAGTGATGCCGGGACAGGGATGAACAATGAGCAGTTCTTC
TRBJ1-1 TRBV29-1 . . CSSQTPNTEAFF TGCAGCTCCCAGACACCGAACACTGAAGCTTTCTTT
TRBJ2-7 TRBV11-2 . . CASSFAPGHSYEQYF TGTGCCAGCAGCTTCGCTCCGGGACACTCCTACGAGCAGTACTTC
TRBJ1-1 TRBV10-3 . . CAISDTGNTEAFF TGTGCCATCAGTGATACAGGGAACACTGAAGCTTTCTTT
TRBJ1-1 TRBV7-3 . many CASSLLVNTEAFF TGTGCCAGCAGCCTACTGGTGAACACTGAAGCTTTCTTT
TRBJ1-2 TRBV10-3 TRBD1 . CAISEDGQGYGYTF TGTGCCATCAGTGAGGACGGACAGGGTTATGGCTACACCTTC
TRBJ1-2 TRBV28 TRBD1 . CASTTGQGVYGYTF TGTGCCAGCACAACCGGACAGGGGGTTTATGGCTACACCTTC
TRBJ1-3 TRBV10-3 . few CAISATPSSGNTIYF TGTGCCATCAGCGCGACCCCTAGCTCTGGAAACACCATATATTTT
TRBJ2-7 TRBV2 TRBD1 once CASRSGQWVYEQYF TGTGCCAGCAGATCGGGACAGTGGGTCTACGAGCAGTACTTC
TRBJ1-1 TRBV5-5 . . CASSLQSGKNTEAFF TGTGCCAGCAGCTTGCAGAGCGGTAAGAACACTGAAGCTTTCTTT
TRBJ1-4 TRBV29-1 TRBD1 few CSVTPGQGNEKLFF TGCAGCGTTACACCGGGACAGGGGAATGAAAAACTGTTTTTT
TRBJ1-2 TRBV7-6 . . CASSLGDSYGYTF TGTGCCAGCAGCTTAGGAGACAGCTATGGCTACACCTTC